Presented here are 10 T cell receptor beta chains from one specimen sequenced in a study of cytomegalovirus exposure and HLA in healthy donors. PCR employed 60 Vbeta and 13 Jbeta primers. The repertoire was sequenced with immunoSEQ multiplex PCR; TCRdb's copy has only in-frame clones and lacks some. The table has about 160,000 clones, around 85% seen once. The sequencing sample was made of PBMCs. These receptors all come from a human donor in good health.

J is TRBJ1-5 and V is TRBV19; possible D gene TRBD1, 5 bases. Trimming took 5 bases from V and 5 from J, leaving 16 bases between them. Germline V gene sequence: CDR1 LNHDA, CDR2 SQIVND (reference sequence). The CDR3 length is 15 residues. CDR3 coding DNA: TGTGCCAGTAGTCAAATTTGGGGGAGGGATCAGCCCCAGCATTTT. Its translation is CASSQIWGRDQPQHF.

The chain links TRBV9 to TRBJ2-3; D remains ambiguous. The CDR3 length is 17 residues. Trimming cost V 0 bases and J 1 base, with 15 bases left between them. CDR1 is SGDLS and CDR2 is YYNGEE in the germline V gene. The CDR3 spells CASSVEANAAGTDTQYF. CDR3 coding DNA: TGTGCCAGCAGCGTAGAGGCTAATGCGGCAGGCACAGATACGCAGTATTTT.

The gene calls are TRBV5-6 and TRBJ2-5; 9 positions agree with TRBD2. After removal of 0 bases from V and 4 bases from J, the junction contained 10 bases not matched to a gene. CDR1 is SGHDT, CDR2 YYEEEE, per germline. There are 17 residues in the CDR3. As DNA, the CDR3 is TGTGCCAGCAGCTTGGTTCCCGTGCGGGGGGGCCGAGAGACCCAGTACTTC. As protein: CASSLVPVRGGRETQYF.

The genes are TRBV5-1 and TRBJ1-2; TRBD1 aligns across 10 bases. The germline V gene encodes CDR1 SGHRS and CDR2 YFSETQ. CDR3 length: 12 residues. With V trimmed by 8 bases and J by 8 bases, 6 bases remained unmatched. CDR3 nucleotide sequence: TGCGCCAGTCGACAGGGGGCGTTAGGCTACACCTTC. Translated: CASRQGALGYTF.

V is TRBV6-5 and J is TRBJ2-3; tentatively, D is TRBD2 (5 bases). In germline, CDR1 is MNHEY, CDR2 SVGAGI. The CDR3 length is 15 residues. V was clipped by 6 bases and J by 3 bases, with 16 bases between them. The CDR3: CASSLSGERTDTQYF. DNA of the CDR3: TGTGCCAGCAGCCTATCCGGGGAACGGACAGATACGCAGTATTTT.

The rearrangement joins TRBV28 to TRBJ2-3, with 10 positions matching TRBD1. The CDR3 is made up of 17 amino acids. Trimming took 4 bases from V and 0 from J; bases not matched to a gene: 7. Looked up from germline, CDR1 is MDHEN and CDR2 is SYDVKM. The CDR3 DNA follows: TGTGCCAGCAGTTGGGACAGGGGTTCGGGCAGCACAGATACGCAGTATTTT. This gives the protein CASSWDRGSGSTDTQYF. Supplemented by reference TRBV28 and TRBJ2-3, the full variable domain reads DVKVTQSSRYLVKRTGEKVFLECVQDMDHENMFWYRQDPGLGLRLIYFSYDVKMKEKGDIPEGYSVSREKKERFSLILESASTNQTSMYLCASSWDRGSGSTDTQYFGPGTRLTVL.

This sequence joins TRBV7-6 and TRBJ2-1; TRBD1 aligns across 7 bases. Trimming at V came to 1 base and at J to 1 base, leaving 4 bases not matched to a gene. The germline V gene encodes CDR1 SGHVS and CDR2 FNYEAQ. The CDR3 is 16 residues long. The CDR3 sequence: CASSLVVGQSYNEQFF. As DNA, the CDR3 is TGTGCCAGCAGCTTAGTTGTGGGACAGTCCTACAATGAGCAGTTCTTC.

The chain combines TRBV6-1 with TRBJ1-4, with D uncertain. Trimming removed 7 bases at V and 3 bases at J, with 12 bases between. The CDR3 is made up of 14 amino acids. Looked up from germline, CDR1 is MNHNS and CDR2 is SASEGT. CDR3 nucleotides: TGTGCCAGCATGAGGGCGCGGGCTAATGAAAAACTGTTTTTT. It encodes CASMRARANEKLFF.

In this sample, this clone turned up a few times. The chain is built from TRBV5-4 and TRBJ2-7; TRBD1 matches 7 bases. Unmatched junction bases numbered 4, after V lost 3 bases and J lost 1 base. Germline lookup yields CDR1 SGHNT and CDR2 YYREEE (reference sequence). This CDR3 has 14 amino acids. CDR3 sequence reads: CASSSGTASYEQYF. The CDR3 coding sequence is TGTGCCAGCAGCTCCGGGACAGCTTCCTACGAGCAGTACTTC.

This clone was recorded a few times. V gene TRBV5-5 combines with J gene TRBJ2-3, with D perhaps TRBD2 (6 bases). Between the trimmed V and J ends, which lost 4 bases and 4 bases, there was a span of 7 bases. This CDR3 region has 12 residues. Per germline, CDR1 SGHKS and CDR2 YYEKEE (reference sequence). DNA of the CDR3: TGTGCCAGCAGCGGGACTTCAGATACGCAGTATTTT. Its translation: CASSGTSDTQYF.